The sequence of this T cell receptor beta chain was determined in a study of blood T cells in healthy people across ages. Germline-derived CDR1 and CDR2 are LNHDA and SQIVND (reference sequence). The V gene lost 3 bases and the J gene lost 10 bases, with 10 bases spanning the gap. The CDR3 is 12 residues long. A minimum of 7 million PBMCs was isolated per sample. Per sample, no less than 5 micrograms of total RNA were extracted. This clonotype was recorded a few times. It was with a sample-barcoded 5' primer and a J-beta primer mix that a second PCR of about 7 to 12 cycles was run. One entry per CDR3 protein results from TCRdb running MiXCR on the 5' RACE reads. The profile shows nearly 800,000 distinct CDR3 sequences, approximately 25% of them singletons. The same sample was also used in a study of T cells of mothers and their children. That report notes: M1S, a second-PCR primer, added sample barcodes and 2-4 random nucleotides.

The sequencing sample was made of blood. This receptor was obtained from a boy between 10 and 17 years old in good health. The chain is built from TRBV19 and TRBJ2-1; tentatively, D is TRBD2 (6 bases). CDR3 in amino acids: CASSMRGEEQFF. CDR3 DNA sequence: TGTGCCAGTAGTATGCGGGGAGAAGAGCAGTTCTTC.